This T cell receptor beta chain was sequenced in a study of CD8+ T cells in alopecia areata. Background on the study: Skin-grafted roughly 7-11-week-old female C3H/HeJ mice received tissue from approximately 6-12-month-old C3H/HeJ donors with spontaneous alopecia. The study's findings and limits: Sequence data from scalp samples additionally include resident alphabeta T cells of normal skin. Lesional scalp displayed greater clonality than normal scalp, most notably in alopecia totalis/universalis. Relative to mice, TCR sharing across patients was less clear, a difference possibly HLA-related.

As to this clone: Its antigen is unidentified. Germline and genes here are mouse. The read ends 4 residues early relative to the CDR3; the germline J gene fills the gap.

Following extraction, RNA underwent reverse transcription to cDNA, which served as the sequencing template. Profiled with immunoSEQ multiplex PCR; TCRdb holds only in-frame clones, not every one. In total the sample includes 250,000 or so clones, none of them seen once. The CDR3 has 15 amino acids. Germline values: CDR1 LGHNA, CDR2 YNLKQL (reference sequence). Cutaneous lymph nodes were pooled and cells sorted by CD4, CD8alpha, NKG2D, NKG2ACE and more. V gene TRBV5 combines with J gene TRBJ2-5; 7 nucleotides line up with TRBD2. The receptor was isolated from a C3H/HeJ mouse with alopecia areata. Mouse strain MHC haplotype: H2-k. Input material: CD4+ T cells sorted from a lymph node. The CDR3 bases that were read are TGTGCCAGCAGCCAAGATCTCCTGGGGGAAGAC. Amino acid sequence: CASSQDLLGED. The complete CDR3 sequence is CASSQDLLGEDTQYF.